Below, 28 T cell receptor beta chains from the same sample are listed, as sequenced in a study of T cell responses to AZD1222 COVID-19 vaccine. This table comes from immunoSEQ multiplex PCR, and its TCRdb copy is limited to in-frame clones, with some not included. The data hold 90,000 to 130,000 clones, with about 87% observed a single time. Sequenced here: peripheral blood, sampled on day 0 of AZD1222 vaccination. These receptors originate from an adult in good health.

CDR3 nucleotides: TGCGCCAGCAGCTTGGGATGGATCGGGGGGGCAGATACGCAGTATTTT. As protein: CASSLGWIGGADTQYF. This chain connects TRBV5-1 to TRBJ2-3; 8 bases are a match to TRBD2. Trimming took 0 bases from V and 4 from J; bases not matched to a gene: 7. The germline V gene has CDR1 SGHRS and CDR2 YFSETQ. The CDR3 is 16 amino acids.

The chain recombines TRBV6-5 with TRBJ2-4, with a weak D call TRBD2 (5 bases). CDR3 length equals 13 residues. The V gene lost 7 bases and the J gene lost 8 bases, with 15 bases spanning the gap. Germline CDR1 and CDR2: MNHEY and SVGAGI. CDR3 DNA: TGTGCCAGCATGCTGGGGAAGGGAGACATTCAGTACTTC. Its translation: CASMLGKGDIQYF.

V and J are TRBV23-1 and TRBJ1-6, with TRBD1 matching 9 bases. TRBV23-1 is known as an ORF, though its function is uncertain. V shed 3 bases and J 7 bases; nucleotides not matched to a gene: 7. CDR3 length: 16 residues. The CDR3 protein is CASSHHHRGRNSPLHF. CDR3 DNA: TGCGCCAGCAGTCACCACCACAGGGGGCGGAATTCACCCCTCCACTTT.

This chain links TRBV5-1 with TRBJ2-7; D is undetermined. The CDR3 extends over 14 amino acids. V was shortened by 5 bases and J by 2 bases, with 14 bases between the two germline ends. From germline, CDR1 is SGHRS and CDR2 YFSETQ. CDR3 sequence reads: CASRELGPTYEQYF. The CDR3 DNA reads as TGCGCCAGCAGAGAACTGGGCCCAACCTACGAGCAGTACTTC.

This chain connects TRBV5-5 to TRBJ1-1; D is ambiguous. V dropped 0 bases and J dropped 3 bases, with 9 bases sitting between them. The germline V gene encodes CDR1 SGHKS and CDR2 YYEKEE (reference sequence). The CDR3 sequence is 14 residues long. CDR3 loop: CASSLGAWDTEAFF. For the CDR3, the DNA is TGTGCCAGCAGCTTGGGGGCCTGGGACACTGAAGCTTTCTTT.

This clone turned up a few times. The chain employs TRBV12-3 or TRBV12-4 and TRBJ1-2; D may be TRBD1 (5 bases). This CDR3 has 13 residues. The V end lost 7 bases, the J end lost 8 bases, and 17 bases lay between the germline ends. The CDR3 DNA is TGTGCCAGCACCTTCACCGGGGGGGTGGGCTACACCTTC. Protein: CASTFTGGVGYTF.

This chain uses TRBV15 with TRBJ1-6; 7 nucleotides align to TRBD1. The V gene's germline CDR1 is LNHNV and CDR2 YYDKDF (reference sequence). The CDR3 is 13 residues long. J lost 9 bases, V lost 4 bases, and 3 bases had no gene match. CDR3 region: CATSITGVSPLHF. The CDR3, as DNA: TGTGCCACCAGCATAACAGGGGTTTCACCCCTCCACTTT.

This chain uses TRBV6-5 with TRBJ2-7; D possibly corresponds to TRBD1 (6 bases). Germline CDR1 and CDR2: MNHEY and SVGAGI. Trimming took 2 bases from V and 3 from J, leaving 17 bases between them. The CDR3 spans 16 residues. CDR3 sequence reads: CASSYLLGHTNYEQYF. The CDR3 nucleotides read TGTGCCAGCAGTTACCTCCTGGGACACACGAACTACGAGCAGTACTTC.

The chain combines TRBV12-3 or TRBV12-4 with TRBJ2-1, with TRBD2 as a possible D gene (5 bases). The V gene lost 7 bases and the J gene lost 9 bases, with 16 bases spanning the gap. There are 13 residues in the CDR3. The chain's CDR3 is CASTWTALGEQFF. The CDR3 region has the DNA TGTGCCAGCACCTGGACTGCCCTTGGTGAGCAGTTCTTC.

This clone has just one count. The gene calls are TRBV6-1 and TRBJ2-7, with 7 bases aligning to TRBD2. Germline lookup yields CDR1 MNHNS and CDR2 SASEGT. The CDR3 is made up of 15 amino acids. The junction had 5 bases not matched to a gene; V was cut back by 1 base and J by 2 bases. The CDR3 here is CASSEEGGNAYEQYF. The CDR3, as DNA: TGTGCCAGCAGTGAAGAGGGAGGGAACGCCTACGAGCAGTACTTC.

The chain combines TRBV7-9 with TRBJ2-7; 10 nucleotides match TRBD1. The V and J ends lost 3 bases and 6 bases, in that order; junction bases with no gene match: 8. CDR1 and CDR2 from the germline V gene are SEHNR and FQNEAQ (reference sequence). The CDR3 spans 15 residues. Here the CDR3 reads CASSFLDRGSGEQYF. CDR3 nucleotides: TGTGCCAGCAGCTTCCTGGACAGGGGGTCAGGCGAGCAGTACTTC.

The CDR3 bases are TGCAGCGCGATGGGCAGCGACTATGGCTACACCTTC. It translates to CSAMGSDYGYTF. This rearrangement joins TRBV29-1 to TRBJ1-2; D is unclear. The V end lost 7 bases, the J end lost 3 bases, and 12 bases lay between the germline ends. CDR3 length: 12 amino acids. Germline CDR1 reads SQVTM; CDR2 reads ANQGSEA.

This clone was observed a single time. The gene calls are TRBV5-1 and TRBJ2-1; 13 bases are a match to TRBD2. V dropped 7 bases and J dropped 8; count of bases not matched to a gene: 12. This CDR3 spans 16 amino acids. Germline assignment: CDR1 SGHRS and CDR2 YFSETQ. CDR3 region: CASELAGGPMDHEQFF. The CDR3 DNA sequence: TGCGCCAGCGAACTAGCGGGAGGGCCTATGGACCATGAGCAGTTCTTC.

The rearrangement uses TRBV5-1 and TRBJ1-4, with D perhaps TRBD1 (6 bases). Germline V gene sequence: CDR1 SGHRS, CDR2 YFSETQ. Deletions cut 2 bases from V and 3 bases from J, with 8 bases between. CDR3 length equals 14 residues. The CDR3 nucleotides read TGCGCCAGCAGCTTAGGGGGGGCTAATGAAAAACTGTTTTTT. Amino acid sequence: CASSLGGANEKLFF.

The chain has TRBV6-5 and TRBJ1-1; 8 nucleotides agree with TRBD1. Trimming at V came to 5 bases and at J to 8 bases, leaving 4 bases not matched to a gene. The CDR3 has 12 amino acids. Per the germline V gene, CDR1 is MNHEY and CDR2 is SVGAGI. The CDR3 is CASSQYRGEAFF. The CDR3 nucleotides read TGTGCCAGCAGTCAATACAGGGGGGAAGCTTTCTTT.

The V call is TRBV5-6, the J call TRBJ1-4; the D gene is possibly TRBD1 (6 bases). CDR1 is SGHDT, CDR2 YYEEEE, per germline. Trimming left V 6 bases short and J 5 bases short, with 14 bases between. This CDR3 spans 14 amino acids. The DNA for the CDR3 is TGTGCCAGCAACCTACAGGGAGAGAATGAAAAACTGTTTTTT. Its protein product is CASNLQGENEKLFF.

This chain uses TRBV4-1 with TRBJ2-7; possibly TRBD1 for D (5 bases). This CDR3 comprises 17 residues. Between the trimmed V and J ends, which lost 0 bases and 4 bases, there was a span of 19 bases. Germline V gene lookup returns CDR1 MGHRA and CDR2 YSYEKL. CDR3 sequence: CASSQDRGARNLYEQYF. CDR3 in DNA: TGCGCCAGCAGCCAAGATAGGGGCGCCCGAAATTTATACGAGCAGTACTTC.

This CDR3 reads CASSQVYTGQSNYGYTF. CDR3 sequence (DNA): TGTGCCAGCAGCCAAGTTTATACGGGACAGAGTAACTATGGCTACACCTTC. This chain links TRBV14 with TRBJ1-2, with 7 bases lining up with TRBD1. The CDR3 spans 17 residues. The trim removed 1 base at V and 1 base at J, leaving 9 bases unmatched. The V gene's germline CDR1 is SGHDN and CDR2 FVKESK.

The chain links TRBV7-2 to TRBJ2-7; perhaps TRBD2 as D (6 bases). Looked up from germline, CDR1 is SGHTA and CDR2 is FQGNSA. This CDR3 contains 13 residues. Deletions cut 1 base from V and 4 bases from J, with 8 bases between. DNA of the CDR3: TGTGCCAGCAGCTTAGGGAGGGGTTACGAGCAGTACTTC. It encodes CASSLGRGYEQYF.

This clone was recorded once. The chain uses TRBV7-9 and TRBJ2-1, with 7 bases lining up with TRBD1. In germline, CDR1 is SEHNR, CDR2 FQNEAQ (reference sequence). After removal of 3 bases from V and 8 bases from J, the junction contained 7 bases not matched to a gene. This CDR3 region has 14 residues. CDR3 in amino acids: CASSFGTGAYEQFF. CDR3 nucleotides: TGTGCCAGCAGCTTTGGCACAGGGGCCTATGAGCAGTTCTTC.

The chain carries TRBV6-5 and TRBJ2-2; D is uncertain. This CDR3 has 13 residues. CDR1 is MNHEY and CDR2 is SVGAGI in the germline V gene. Deletions cut 9 bases from V and 6 bases from J, with 14 bases between. Here the CDR3 DNA reads TGTGCCAGTGCCTTAGATATCGCCGGGGAGCTGTTTTTT. It encodes CASALDIAGELFF.

This chain links TRBV20-1 with TRBJ1-2; D is perhaps TRBD1 (5 bases). The germline V and J ends were trimmed by 3 bases and 7 bases, with 9 bases remaining between them. CDR3 size: 11 residues. Per germline, CDR1 DFQATT and CDR2 SNEGSKA (reference sequence). The CDR3 reads CSASRTSGYTF. The CDR3 DNA is TGCAGTGCTAGCCGGACATCTGGCTACACCTTC.

The V and J genes are TRBV18 and TRBJ2-7; the D is unclear. Germline CDR1 and CDR2: KGHSH and LQKENI. The CDR3 totals 18 residues. V was cut by 0 bases and J by 0 bases, with 18 bases left in between. DNA of the CDR3: TGTGCCAGCTCACCACCGTCCCTCGGTCCGTACAGCTCCTACGAGCAGTACTTC. Protein product: CASSPPSLGPYSSYEQYF. The whole variable domain, remainder taken from reference TRBV18 and TRBJ2-7, is NAGVMQNPRHLVRRRGQEARLRCSPMKGHSHVYWYRQLPEEGLKFMVYLQKENIIDESGMPKERFSAEFPKEGPSILRIQQVVRGDSAAYFCASSPPSLGPYSSYEQYFGPGTRLTVT.

This chain joins TRBV29-1 and TRBJ2-1; TRBD2 agrees at 11 bases. Germline assignment: CDR1 SQVTM and CDR2 ANQGSEA. The CDR3 spans 15 residues. Trimming at V came to 7 bases and at J to 9 bases, leaving 14 bases not matched to a gene. For the CDR3, the DNA is TGCAGCGCCCGACCAACTAGCGGGAGACGGGGTGAGCAGTTCTTC. It specifies CSARPTSGRRGEQFF.

The genes are TRBV5-1 and TRBJ1-1, with unresolved D. CDR1 and CDR2 (germline): SGHRS, YFSETQ. The CDR3 covers 14 residues. Trimming left V 7 bases short and J 0 bases short, with 13 bases between. CDR3 sequence: CASQDGFMNTEAFF. DNA for the CDR3: TGCGCCAGCCAGGACGGATTTATGAACACTGAAGCTTTCTTT. Full variable domain (missing parts from reference TRBV5-1 and TRBJ1-1): KAGVTQTPRYLIKTRGQQVTLSCSPISGHRSVSWYQQTPGQGLQFLFEYFSETQRNKGNFPGRFSGRQFSNSRSEMNVSTLELGDSALYLCASQDGFMNTEAFFGQGTRLTVV.

The V call is TRBV13, the J call TRBJ2-2, with D possibly matching TRBD2 (6 bases). CDR1 and CDR2 from the germline V gene are PRHDT and FYEKMQ (reference sequence). This CDR3 comprises 14 residues. Trimming cost V 0 bases and J 8 bases, with 10 bases left between them. CDR3 DNA sequence: TGTGCCAGCAGCTTAGGGACTAGTACTGGGGAGCTGTTTTTT. It is translated as CASSLGTSTGELFF.

J is TRBJ1-1 and V is TRBV30; 11 bases are a match to TRBD1. This CDR3 spans 13 amino acids. The germline gives CDR1 GTSNPN, CDR2 SVGIG (reference sequence). Written as DNA, the CDR3 is TGTGGATCAAGGGACAGGGGGTACACTGAAGCTTTCTTT. Protein sequence: CGSRDRGYTEAFF.

This chain joins TRBV6-1 and TRBJ2-7, with 7 bases fitting TRBD2. The germline gives CDR1 MNHNS, CDR2 SASEGT. This CDR3 region has 15 residues. With V trimmed by 1 base and J by 3 bases, 6 bases remained unmatched. The CDR3 loop reads CASSEEHSGFYEQYF. Written as DNA, the CDR3 is TGTGCCAGCAGTGAAGAACATAGCGGGTTCTACGAGCAGTACTTC.